Below, 8 T cell receptor beta chains from the same sample are listed, as sequenced in a study of T cell changes during pregnancy in multiple sclerosis. Sequencing used immunoSEQ multiplex PCR; TCRdb keeps in-frame clones, though not all of them. Among 90,000 to 120,000 clones listed, around 93% were seen once. Sequenced material: peripheral blood, taken in the third trimester of pregnancy. These receptors all stem from a female donor in good health, enrolled as a control in a pregnancy study.

CDR3 nucleotide sequence: TGTGCCAGCAGCCCGGACAGGGCTGAAGCTTTCTTT. This translates into CASSPDRAEAFF. The rearrangement links TRBV7-9 to TRBJ1-1; 8 bases fit TRBD1. The CDR3 consists of 12 residues. CDR1 is SEHNR and CDR2 is FQNEAQ in the germline V gene (reference sequence). V lost 5 bases and J lost 6; bases outside the gene matches: 2.

The rearrangement uses TRBV19 and TRBJ1-5; D remains unclear. Trimming stripped 3 bases from V and 3 bases from J, with 9 bases between. Germline V lookup: CDR1 LNHDA, CDR2 SQIVND (reference sequence). The CDR3 length is 14 residues. CDR3 DNA sequence: TGTGCCAGTAGTATTTGGCAAGACAATCAGCCCCAGCATTTT. Protein sequence: CASSIWQDNQPQHF.

The V call is TRBV11-2, the J call TRBJ2-7, with D tentatively TRBD2 (6 bases). The CDR3 runs to 17 residues. Trimming left V 6 bases short and J 0 bases short, with 21 bases between. Germline lookup yields CDR1 SGHAT and CDR2 FQNNGV. CDR3 nucleotides: TGTGCCAGCAGTCGTGCCCGGGTCCCGGGGGACTCCTACGAGCAGTACTTC. This translates into CASSRARVPGDSYEQYF. The variable domain in full, completed from reference TRBV11-2 and TRBJ2-7, reads EAGVAQSPRYKIIEKRQSVAFWCNPISGHATLYWYQQILGQGPKLLIQFQNNGVVDDSQLPKDRFSAERLKGVDSTLKIQPAKLEDSAVYLCASSRARVPGDSYEQYFGPGTRLTVT.

The CDR3 DNA is TGTGCCAGCAGTGCCTTCGGGACAGGGGCCGGTTCACCCCTCCACTTT. Translating it yields CASSAFGTGAGSPLHF. The V gene is TRBV25-1, the J gene TRBJ1-6; 10 bases are shared with TRBD1. The CDR3 spans 16 residues. CDR1 MGHDK and CDR2 SYGVNS come from the germline V gene. V shed 4 bases, J shed 9 bases, and the junction held 9 bases outside the gene matches.

The chain employs TRBV4-2 and TRBJ2-5; 10 bases are shared with TRBD1. V dropped 4 bases and J dropped 4; count of bases not matched to a gene: 6. The CDR3 sequence is 15 residues long. CDR1 LGHNA and CDR2 YNFKEQ come from the germline V gene. The CDR3 region has the DNA TGTGCCAGCAGCCCAGGGGACAGGGGCTTAGAGACCCAGTACTTC. This codes for CASSPGDRGLETQYF.

The chain is built from TRBV10-2 and TRBJ2-3; 10 bases match TRBD2. Per germline, CDR1 WSHSY and CDR2 SAAADI. The V and J ends lost 2 bases and 1 base, in that order; junction bases with no gene match: 9. CDR3 length: 18 residues. The CDR3 bases are TGCGCCAGCAGTGAGAGTCTAGCGGGGGCGCAGGGCACAGATACGCAGTATTTT. Protein sequence: CASSESLAGAQGTDTQYF.

The CDR3 sequence: CASLSGAANTEAFF. CDR3 nucleotides: TGTGCCAGCCTTTCTGGGGCGGCGAACACTGAAGCTTTCTTT. The chain links TRBV5-4 to TRBJ1-1, with a possible D match to TRBD1 (5 bases). The CDR3 consists of 14 residues. Germline values: CDR1 SGHNT, CDR2 YYREEE (reference sequence). Trimming cost V 7 bases and J 1 base, with 14 bases left between them.

V gene TRBV6-1 combines with J gene TRBJ2-3; 8 bases align to TRBD2. V lost 4 bases to trimming and J lost 4 bases; unmatched junction nucleotides: 13. CDR1 is MNHNS and CDR2 is SASEGT in the germline V gene. The CDR3 is 17 amino acids. The CDR3 loop is CASSVRTVLAEADTQYF. The CDR3 DNA sequence: TGTGCCAGCAGTGTGCGGACCGTACTAGCGGAAGCAGATACGCAGTATTTT.